What follows are 31 T cell receptor beta chains derived from one specimen sequenced in a study of blood T cell repertoires in COVID-19. Sequencing was performed with immunoSEQ multiplex PCR; in TCRdb, only in-frame clones are kept and a portion is missing. The sample lists tens of thousands of clones; 75% to 85% were seen once. Sequencing was done on a sample of peripheral blood. All receptors come from a human donor in a cohort sampled during active COVID-19.

The count of this clone is one. The chain carries TRBV18 and TRBJ2-3; 7 bases line up with TRBD2. Germline V gives CDR1 KGHSH, CDR2 LQKENI. CDR3 length equals 16 residues. J lost 5 bases, V lost 3 bases, and 11 bases had no gene match. CDR3 region: CASSPLAGLAGDTQYF. The CDR3 region has the DNA TGTGCCAGCTCACCTTTAGCGGGCCTGGCAGGAGATACGCAGTATTTT.

This clone has a single count. The chain carries TRBV6-5 and TRBJ2-4; 7 bases map to TRBD1. The CDR3 extends over 15 amino acids. Germline trimming cut 6 bases from V and 0 bases from J; bases unmatched to any gene: 5. Germline lookup yields CDR1 MNHEY and CDR2 SVGAGI. As DNA, the CDR3 is TGTGCCAGCAGAGGGACAGAACTAGCCAAAAACATTCAGTACTTC. It codes for CASRGTELAKNIQYF.

This clone was seen just once. This chain links TRBV5-4 with TRBJ2-1, with TRBD2 matching over 10 bases. V was pared by 0 bases and J by 6 bases, with 0 bases of the junction left unmatched. This CDR3 contains 14 residues. The germline CDR1 and CDR2 sequences are SGHNT and YYREEE (reference sequence). In nucleotides, the CDR3 is TGTGCCAGCAGCTTGGGGACTAGCGGCAATGAGCAGTTCTTC. This codes for CASSLGTSGNEQFF. Full variable domain (rest looked up from reference TRBV5-4 and TRBJ2-1): ETGVTQSPTHLIKTRGQQVTLRCSSQSGHNTVSWYQQALGQGPQFIFQYYREEENGRGNFPPRFSGLQFPNYSSELNVNALELDDSALYLCASSLGTSGNEQFFGPGTRLTVL.

This rearrangement joins TRBV15 to TRBJ2-3; 8 nucleotides agree with TRBD1. CDR1 and CDR2 (germline): LNHNV, YYDKDF (reference sequence). The ends lost 0 bases at V and 6 bases at J; junction bases unmatched: 11. The CDR3 is made up of 17 amino acids. CDR3 sequence (DNA): TGTGCCACCAGCAGAGAGATTGACAGGGGACAAATGGATACGCAGTATTTT. It codes for CATSREIDRGQMDTQYF.

The chain combines TRBV6-5 with TRBJ1-1, with TRBD1 matching over 8 bases. Trimming at V came to 0 bases and at J to 6 bases, leaving 9 bases not matched to a gene. Germline V gene data show CDR1 as MNHEY and CDR2 as SVGAGI. The CDR3 totals 16 residues. The CDR3 DNA reads TGTGCCAGCAGTTACTCCCGGACAGGGCCCGGGGCTGAAGCTTTCTTT. This codes for CASSYSRTGPGAEAFF.

This clone turned up a few times. The chain is built from TRBV10-1 and TRBJ2-7; a weak D match, TRBD2 (6 bases). Germline V gene data show CDR1 as WNHNN and CDR2 as SYGVQD (reference sequence). The V and J ends lost 6 bases and 3 bases respectively, with 9 bases between them. The CDR3 totals 12 residues. CDR3 loop: CASSTSSYEQYF. The CDR3, as DNA: TGCGCCAGCAGCACTAGCAGCTACGAGCAGTACTTC.

The V gene is TRBV10-3, the J gene TRBJ2-1; maybe TRBD1 (7 bases). The germline CDR1 and CDR2 sequences are ENHRY and SYGVKD. V lost 6 bases, J lost 6 bases, and 21 bases lay in between. This CDR3 has 16 amino acids. CDR3 coding DNA: TGTGCCATCAGCGCAAGACAGGGAGGCGACTTCAATGAGCAGTTCTTC. This translates into CAISARQGGDFNEQFF.

This chain connects TRBV28 to TRBJ2-1, with 11 bases aligning to TRBD1. The CDR3 has 15 residues. Trimming at V came to 5 bases and at J to 7 bases, leaving 7 bases not matched to a gene. The V gene's germline CDR1 is MDHEN and CDR2 SYDVKM. The CDR3 is CASSVPGTGGNEQFF. The CDR3 region has the DNA TGTGCCAGCAGTGTCCCAGGGACAGGGGGAAATGAGCAGTTCTTC.

DNA for the CDR3: TGTGCCAGCAGCTCAACTGGGGAAGCGGACGAAGAGACCCAGTACTTC. Translated, it gives CASSSTGEADEETQYF. The chain employs TRBV3-1 (or the pseudogene TRBV3-2) and TRBJ2-5; D perhaps matches TRBD2 (5 bases). V lost 5 bases, J lost 3 bases, and 19 bases lay in between. The CDR3 has 16 amino acids. From germline, CDR1 is LGHDT and CDR2 YNNKEL (reference sequence).

The chain recombines TRBV19 with TRBJ2-7; a weak D match, TRBD1 (6 bases). This CDR3 is 14 amino acids long. Germline loops: CDR1 LNHDA, CDR2 SQIVND (reference sequence). The V end lost 1 base, the J end lost 3 bases, and 10 bases lay between the germline ends. CDR3 sequence (DNA): TGTGCCAGTAGTATAGCAGGGGACATCTACGAGCAGTACTTC. This codes for CASSIAGDIYEQYF.

The chain recombines TRBV5-6 with TRBJ1-1; D uncertain. Germline V lookup: CDR1 SGHDT, CDR2 YYEEEE. The CDR3 contains 13 residues. V was clipped by 2 bases and J by 1 base, with 6 bases between them. CDR3: CASSFAKNTEAFF. The CDR3 bases are TGTGCCAGCAGCTTTGCGAAGAACACTGAAGCTTTCTTT.

The chain employs TRBV5-1 and TRBJ2-7; possible D gene TRBD2, 6 bases. V was shortened by 4 bases and J by 1 base, with 18 bases between the two germline ends. The CDR3 loop spans 16 amino acids. Per germline, CDR1 SGHRS and CDR2 YFSETQ. The CDR3 sequence: CASSPGLAGWSYEQYF. CDR3 DNA sequence: TGCGCCAGCAGCCCGGGACTGGCAGGGTGGTCCTACGAGCAGTACTTC.

This clone appeared once. This chain links TRBV29-1 with TRBJ2-2; 7 bases map to TRBD1. CDR1 is SQVTM, CDR2 ANQGSEA, per germline. The CDR3 has 13 amino acids. J gave up 6 bases and V 6 bases, and 7 bases lay outside the gene matches. This chain's CDR3 is CSVSGQRSGELFF. CDR3 sequence (DNA): TGCAGCGTCTCGGGACAGAGGTCCGGGGAGCTGTTTTTT.

This clone was picked up one time. The CDR3 DNA is TGTGCCAGCAAGTGGGGGGGCTCCTACAATGAGCAGTTCTTC. Translating it yields CASKWGGSYNEQFF. This rearrangement joins TRBV3-1 (or the pseudogene TRBV3-2) to TRBJ2-1, with 7 bases aligning to TRBD2. CDR3 length equals 14 residues. With 7 bases clipped from V and 0 bases from J, the junction kept 3 bases outside the gene matches. CDR1 LGHDT and CDR2 YNNKEL come from the germline V gene (reference sequence).

This clone was counted between two and nine times. The rearrangement joins TRBV28 to TRBJ2-5, with 8 bases aligning to TRBD2. Germline-derived CDR1 and CDR2 are MDHEN and SYDVKM. CDR3 length: 15 amino acids. J lost 5 bases, V lost 3 bases, and 8 bases had no gene match. The CDR3 sequence: CASSLPSGGRETQYF. The CDR3 DNA sequence: TGTGCCAGCAGTTTGCCCAGCGGGGGACGGGAGACCCAGTACTTC.

The chain uses TRBV28 and TRBJ2-5; possible D gene TRBD1, 5 bases. The CDR3 covers 13 residues. The germline V gene has CDR1 MDHEN and CDR2 SYDVKM. V dropped 7 bases and J dropped 7 bases, with 16 bases sitting between them. This chain's CDR3 is CASNPGHGGTQYF. The DNA of the CDR3 is TGTGCCAGCAATCCCGGACACGGCGGGACCCAGTACTTC.

The chain combines TRBV7-9 with TRBJ2-3; 11 bases align to TRBD1. The ends lost 5 bases at V and 8 bases at J; junction bases unmatched: 6. The CDR3 has 14 residues. Germline assignment: CDR1 SEHNR and CDR2 FQNEAQ (reference sequence). The CDR3 spells CASSVGQGEGTQYF. The CDR3 DNA reads as TGTGCCAGCAGCGTGGGACAGGGGGAGGGTACGCAGTATTTT.

This clone was detected a few times. The chain carries TRBV28 and TRBJ2-5; tentatively, D is TRBD2 (7 bases). The CDR3 is 14 amino acids. The germline V gene encodes CDR1 MDHEN and CDR2 SYDVKM. V dropped 8 bases and J dropped 4 bases, with 17 bases sitting between them. The CDR3 coding sequence is TGTGCCAGCCGAATTCAGGGAGGGGGAGAGACCCAGTACTTC. Translated: CASRIQGGGETQYF.

This chain links TRBV5-1 with TRBJ1-2; D is ambiguous. The CDR3 loop spans 13 amino acids. Germline V gene data show CDR1 as SGHRS and CDR2 as YFSETQ. V was shortened by 1 base and J by 8 bases, with 12 bases between the two germline ends. CDR3 bases: TGCGCCAGCAGCTTGCAGCAGGCTCGGGGCTACACCTTC. This gives the protein CASSLQQARGYTF.

V gene TRBV28 combines with J gene TRBJ2-3; 8 bases align to TRBD1. With V trimmed by 3 bases and J by 3 bases, 2 bases remained unmatched. The length of the CDR3 is 14 residues. Germline V gives CDR1 MDHEN, CDR2 SYDVKM. This CDR3 is CASSFGQGTDTQYF. The CDR3 coding sequence is TGTGCCAGCAGTTTCGGACAGGGTACAGATACGCAGTATTTT.

DNA of the CDR3: TGTGCCAGCAGTGGGAGGGGGAGGTTTGGGGCCAACGTCCTGACTTTC. This sequence encodes CASSGRGRFGANVLTF. The genes are TRBV28 and TRBJ2-6; possible D gene TRBD2, 7 bases. The V and J ends lost 5 bases and 3 bases respectively, with 14 bases between them. The CDR3 has 16 amino acids. Germline loops: CDR1 MDHEN, CDR2 SYDVKM.

This chain joins TRBV5-6 and TRBJ2-2; 11 bases are shared with TRBD2. Germline trimming cut 4 bases from V and 1 base from J; bases unmatched to any gene: 3. CDR3 length: 16 residues. Germline CDR1 SGHDT, CDR2 YYEEEE. Here the CDR3 DNA reads TGTGCCAGCAGCGAGGGACTAGCGGTGAACACCGGGGAGCTGTTTTTT. This translates into CASSEGLAVNTGELFF.

This rearrangement joins TRBV12-5 to TRBJ1-6, with a tentative D call TRBD1 (5 bases). CDR3 length equals 14 residues. The ends were cut back, 7 bases at V and 14 bases at J, with 21 bases in the middle. Germline CDR1 LGHNT, CDR2 FRNRAP. The CDR3 nucleotides are TGTGCTAGTGCCCGAGGAGGGGTCCACCGAACCCTCCACTTT. Protein product: CASARGGVHRTLHF.

This clone has just one count. The chain recombines TRBV19 with TRBJ1-4, with D perhaps TRBD1 (6 bases). CDR1 and CDR2 (germline): LNHDA, SQIVND (reference sequence). The V end was cut by 6 bases, the J end by 5 bases, with 19 bases between. CDR3 length equals 16 residues. CDR3 region: CASRASEAGANEKLFF. DNA of the CDR3: TGTGCCAGTAGGGCTTCCGAGGCAGGGGCCAATGAAAAACTGTTTTTT.

The J gene is TRBJ2-3, the V gene TRBV10-1; the match to TRBD2 covers 8 bases. This CDR3 contains 15 residues. Germline CDR1 WNHNN, CDR2 SYGVQD (reference sequence). Trimming removed 3 bases from V and 1 base from J; junction bases left unmatched: 3. The CDR3 DNA follows: TGCGCCAGCAGTGACGGGGGGGCCGGCACAGATACGCAGTATTTT. This translates into CASSDGGAGTDTQYF.

V is TRBV12-3 or TRBV12-4 and J is TRBJ2-5, with a possible D match to TRBD1 (5 bases). V was clipped by 2 bases and J by 5 bases, with 9 bases between them. The CDR3 has 13 residues. CDR3 sequence (DNA): TGTGCCAGCAGTTTATTGGGGCGGGAGACCCAGTACTTC. It specifies CASSLLGRETQYF.

The chain employs TRBV6-5 and TRBJ2-2, with 7 nucleotides matching TRBD1. This CDR3 spans 13 amino acids. The J segment lost 0 bases and the V segment lost 11 bases, leaving 3 bases of the junction unmatched. Germline V lookup: CDR1 MNHEY, CDR2 SVGAGI. CDR3 loop: CAGGQTNTGELFF. CDR3 nucleotides: TGTGCCGGGGGACAGACGAACACCGGGGAGCTGTTTTTT.

The chain has TRBV27 and TRBJ1-1; D perhaps matches TRBD1 (6 bases). CDR1 is MNHEY and CDR2 is SMNVEV in the germline V gene (reference sequence). The CDR3 sequence is 13 residues long. Trimming cost V 3 bases and J 9 bases, with 14 bases left between them. In DNA, the CDR3 is TGTGCCAGCAGTTTCGGCAAACAGGGAAAAGCTTTCTTT. Its protein is CASSFGKQGKAFF.

This clone was seen a few times. V and J are TRBV11-2 and TRBJ1-1; tentatively, D is TRBD1 (5 bases). V lost 2 bases and J 7 bases, leaving 11 bases between the germline ends. Germline assignment: CDR1 SGHAT and CDR2 FQNNGV. This CDR3 spans 13 amino acids. The DNA for the CDR3 is TGTGCCAGCAGCTTAAGCAGGGCCCATGAAGCTTTCTTT. Encoded protein: CASSLSRAHEAFF.

This clone was counted between two and nine times. The genes are TRBV5-1 and TRBJ2-2, with 7 bases that match TRBD1. Looked up from germline, CDR1 is SGHRS and CDR2 is YFSETQ. The CDR3 length is 16 residues. Unmatched junction bases numbered 13, after V lost 7 bases and J lost 4 bases. Written as DNA, the CDR3 is TGCGCCAGCGAGACCGGAAGGGGGCCAGCCACCGGGGAGCTGTTTTTT. Translation gives CASETGRGPATGELFF. The full variable domain, rest sourced from reference TRBV5-1 and TRBJ2-2, is KAGVTQTPRYLIKTRGQQVTLSCSPISGHRSVSWYQQTPGQGLQFLFEYFSETQRNKGNFPGRFSGRQFSNSRSEMNVSTLELGDSALYLCASETGRGPATGELFFGEGSRLTVL.

The table lists this clone with a few counts. This sequence joins TRBV12-5 and TRBJ2-1; a weak D match, TRBD1 (6 bases). Trimming left V 6 bases short and J 8 bases short, with 11 bases between. CDR3 length: 12 residues. CDR1 is LGHNT, CDR2 FRNRAP, per germline. CDR3 sequence: CASGATGHEQFF. CDR3 nucleotide sequence: TGTGCTAGTGGAGCAACAGGGCATGAGCAGTTCTTC.